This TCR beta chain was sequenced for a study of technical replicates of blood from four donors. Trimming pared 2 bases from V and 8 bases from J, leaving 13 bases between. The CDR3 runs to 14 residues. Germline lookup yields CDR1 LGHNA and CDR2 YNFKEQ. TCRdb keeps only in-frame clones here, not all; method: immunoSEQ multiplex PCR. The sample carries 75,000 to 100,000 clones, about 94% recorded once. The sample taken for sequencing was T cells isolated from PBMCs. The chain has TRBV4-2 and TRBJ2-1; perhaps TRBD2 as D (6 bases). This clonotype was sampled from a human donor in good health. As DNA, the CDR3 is TGTGCCAGCAGCCAATTAGGGGCTAGCGATGAGCAGTTCTTC. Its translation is CASSQLGASDEQFF.